This T cell receptor beta chain comes out of a study of blood T cell repertoires in COVID-19. There are 13 residues in the CDR3. V was cut by 6 bases and J by 8 bases, with 16 bases left in between. Some clones are missing from TCRdb's copy, which holds only in-frame ones; the method was immunoSEQ multiplex PCR. This sample has about 280,000 clones, with roughly 85% found just once. This clone was detected only a few times. The cohort comprised adults aged roughly 18 to 95 years residing in under 30 US areas. Participants' own reports of clinical history determined their cohort assignment. The sequence was obtained from a woman in her fifties or sixties who had recovered from COVID-19. J is TRBJ1-2 and V is TRBV12-3 or TRBV12-4; D gene ambiguous. Sequencing was carried out using PBMCs or T cells enriched from blood (not recorded which). CDR3 nucleotides: TGTGCCAGCAGGCCTCCGGGGAGCGGGGGCTACACCTTC. This translates into CASRPPGSGGYTF.